This entry lists 15 T cell receptor beta chains sequenced from one sample in a study of blood T cell repertoires in COVID-19. Measured with immunoSEQ multiplex PCR; TCRdb has only the in-frame clones, and not every one. The sample lists under 150,000 clones; around 63% were seen once. The sequenced sample was peripheral blood. The receptors originated from a woman aged 70 to 79 with acute or convalescent COVID-19.

Only a few counts were recorded for this clone. The CDR3 is CASSQEGRGYSGNTIYF. CDR3 nucleotide sequence: TGCGCCAGCAGCCAAGAAGGTCGCGGATACTCTGGAAACACCATATATTTT. The chain employs TRBV4-1 and TRBJ1-3; D unclear. With 0 bases removed from V and 0 bases from J, the gap between germline ends came to 12 bases. This CDR3 has 17 amino acids. CDR1 and CDR2 (germline): MGHRA, YSYEKL.

Concerning this clone: At one end, the junction sequence differs from germline, possibly due to a read error. The chain couples TRBV5-1 to TRBJ1-5; a weak D match, TRBD1 (6 bases). The CDR3 is 13 residues long. The germline gives CDR1 SGHRS, CDR2 YFSETQ. The CDR3, as DNA: TGCGCCAGCAGCTTGACAGGGAATCCGCCCCAGCATTTT. Translated: CASSLTGNPPQHF.

This chain links TRBV19 with TRBJ2-5; the D gene is possibly TRBD1 (5 bases). The V end was cut by 5 bases, the J end by 3 bases, with 16 bases between. CDR3 length: 15 amino acids. The germline CDR1 and CDR2 sequences are LNHDA and SQIVND (reference sequence). Written as DNA, the CDR3 is TGTGCCAGTAGTGCCAACAGGTGGGATAAAGAGACCCAGTACTTC. Translation gives CASSANRWDKETQYF.

V is TRBV30 and J is TRBJ2-7, with TRBD2 identical over 12 bases. V lost 2 bases to trimming and J lost 9 bases; unmatched junction nucleotides: 8. The CDR3 contains 14 residues. Germline CDR1 is GTSNPN and CDR2 is SVGIG (reference sequence). The CDR3 sequence: CAWSSSGRAQLQYF. CDR3 nucleotide sequence: TGTGCCTGGAGTTCTAGCGGGAGGGCCCAGTTGCAGTACTTC.

The rearrangement uses TRBV13 and TRBJ2-1, with D maybe TRBD2 (5 bases). CDR1 PRHDT and CDR2 FYEKMQ come from the germline V gene (reference sequence). The CDR3 loop spans 14 amino acids. Between the trimmed V and J ends, which lost 2 bases and 6 bases, there was a span of 11 bases. CDR3 nucleotides: TGTGCCAGCAGCTTAAGAACGGGGAGCAATGAGCAGTTCTTC. Translated, it gives CASSLRTGSNEQFF.

This rearrangement joins TRBV18 to TRBJ2-7; D perhaps matches TRBD1 (6 bases). The CDR3 loop spans 13 amino acids. Germline V gene sequence: CDR1 KGHSH, CDR2 LQKENI. V was shortened by 3 bases and J by 3 bases, with 9 bases between the two germline ends. This chain's CDR3 is CASSPRQDYEQYF. CDR3 coding DNA: TGTGCCAGCTCACCTAGACAGGACTACGAGCAGTACTTC.

This chain links TRBV4-3 with TRBJ1-2; 7 bases are a match to TRBD1. CDR3 size: 16 residues. V lost 0 bases and J lost 2; bases outside the gene matches: 6. Per germline, CDR1 LGHNA and CDR2 YSLEER. The CDR3 DNA is TGCGCCAGCAGCCAAGACCAGGACAGGACCAACTATGGCTACACCTTC. Translated: CASSQDQDRTNYGYTF.

This chain uses TRBV7-9 with TRBJ1-2; D is possibly TRBD1 (5 bases). CDR3 length equals 16 residues. CDR1 SEHNR and CDR2 FQNEAQ come from the germline V gene (reference sequence). V lost 4 bases and J 1 base, leaving 16 bases between the germline ends. This CDR3 reads CASSSNAQGRNYGYTF. CDR3 DNA: TGTGCCAGCAGCTCAAACGCTCAGGGTCGTAACTATGGCTACACCTTC.

This rearrangement joins TRBV5-6 to TRBJ1-2; D is unclear. The CDR3 totals 18 residues. The V gene's germline CDR1 is SGHDT and CDR2 YYEEEE. Trimming removed 2 bases at V and 0 bases at J, with 20 bases between. CDR3 loop: CASSFFVGSGSANYGYTF. The CDR3 DNA sequence: TGTGCCAGCAGCTTCTTTGTGGGGTCGGGGTCGGCTAACTATGGCTACACCTTC.

The rearrangement uses TRBV5-5 and TRBJ1-5, with 7 nucleotides matching TRBD1. V was clipped by 4 bases and J by 3 bases; unmatched bases: 4. Per the germline V gene, CDR1 is SGHKS and CDR2 is YYEKEE (reference sequence). The CDR3 is 14 residues long. The CDR3 protein is CASSRGTVNQPQHF. As DNA, the CDR3 is TGTGCCAGCAGCCGAGGGACAGTCAATCAGCCCCAGCATTTT.

This clone showed up just once. The rearrangement links TRBV28 to TRBJ2-1, with 8 bases matching TRBD2. This CDR3 region has 16 residues. V lost 5 bases, J lost 7 bases, and 13 bases stayed unmatched. CDR1 and CDR2 from the germline V gene are MDHEN and SYDVKM. As DNA, the CDR3 is TGTGCCAGCAGTCCAGACTACAGCGGGAGTTGGAATGAGCAGTTCTTC. As protein: CASSPDYSGSWNEQFF.

The chain links TRBV11-3 to TRBJ1-1; possible D gene TRBD1, 6 bases. The CDR3 is made up of 15 amino acids. Germline CDR1 reads SGHNT; CDR2 reads YENEEA. V gave up 5 bases and J gave up 3 bases, with 16 bases separating them. CDR3 loop: CASSLRQEFYTEAFF. CDR3 nucleotides: TGTGCCAGCAGCCTCAGACAGGAATTTTACACTGAAGCTTTCTTT.

Comment on this clone: One end of the junction varies from germline; a read error may be responsible. This CDR3 is also generated by other DNA sequences in the sample. The V call is TRBV7-8, the J call TRBJ2-7; 8 bases are shared with TRBD1. Germline V lookup: CDR1 SGHVS, CDR2 FQNEAQ. The CDR3 is 15 amino acids. CDR3 residues: CASSSGTGDYYEQYF. DNA for the CDR3: TGTGCCAGCAGCTCCGGGACAGGAGACTACTACGAACAGTACTTC.

The V gene is TRBV5-1, the J gene TRBJ2-3, with 11 bases lining up with TRBD2. There are 16 residues in the CDR3. V lost 1 base, J lost 2 bases, and 3 bases stayed unmatched. Germline V gene sequence: CDR1 SGHRS, CDR2 YFSETQ. The CDR3 coding sequence is TGCGCCAGCAGCTTGACTAGCGGGAGAAACACAGATACGCAGTATTTT. Its protein product is CASSLTSGRNTDTQYF.

V gene TRBV29-1 combines with J gene TRBJ2-7; D uncertain. The V and J ends lost 2 bases and 0 bases respectively, with 11 bases between them. In germline, CDR1 is SQVTM, CDR2 ANQGSEA. The CDR3 is made up of 14 amino acids. The DNA of the CDR3 is TGCAGCGTTGAAAATCCAAGGAGCTCCTACGAGCAGTACTTC. It translates to CSVENPRSSYEQYF.